The 15 T cell receptor beta chains reported below all come from one sample, sequenced in a study of T cell responses to AZD1222 COVID-19 vaccine (dated by TCRdb to the early 2020s). This specimen's time point label, per the study, means: baseline before first vaccination. Libraries were prepared through the immunoSEQ multiplex PCR assay. In TCRdb, the immuneACCESS table is reduced to in-frame sequences with V and J assigned. These tables do not hold every clone; where another copy was compared, an unresolved V gene accounts for under half, and the others remain unexplained. Recorded for this sample are roughly 140,000 clones; around 90% of them occurred a single time. Of the sample, around 3.6% falls within the top ten clones. The sample in question was peripheral blood, obtained on day 0 of AZD1222 vaccination. These receptors all come from an adult in good health.

V gene TRBV4-2 combines with J gene TRBJ2-3; D is ambiguous. The CDR3 covers 14 residues. The V and J ends lost 4 bases and 0 bases respectively, with 8 bases between them. Germline V gives CDR1 LGHNA, CDR2 YNFKEQ. CDR3 DNA sequence: TGTGCCAGCAGCCCAGCGACTAGCACAGATACGCAGTATTTT. This gives the protein CASSPATSTDTQYF.

The CDR3: CASSLGGKWGSYEQYF. The CDR3 DNA reads TGTGCCAGCAGCTTAGGGGGTAAATGGGGCTCCTACGAGCAGTACTTC. The rearrangement uses TRBV13 and TRBJ2-7; D is uncertain. V lost 0 bases to trimming and J lost 0 bases, with 12 bases between them. The germline V gene has CDR1 PRHDT and CDR2 FYEKMQ (reference sequence). This CDR3 contains 16 residues.

This clone was counted between two and nine times. The genes are TRBV29-1 and TRBJ1-2, with D maybe TRBD1 (6 bases). The CDR3 consists of 14 residues. V was pared by 6 bases and J by 6 bases, with 20 bases between. The V gene's germline CDR1 is SQVTM and CDR2 ANQGSEA. The CDR3 here is CSVLQGRRRNGYTF. The DNA of the CDR3 is TGCAGCGTGCTACAGGGTCGCCGGCGAAATGGCTACACCTTC.

A remark on this clone: This sample also contains other DNA sequences that code for the same CDR3. V usage is TRBV30 and J usage is TRBJ2-7; maybe TRBD2 (7 bases). This CDR3 contains 12 residues. Germline CDR1 reads GTSNPN; CDR2 reads SVGIG (reference sequence). V was shortened by 3 bases and J by 10 bases, with 16 bases between the two germline ends. This chain's CDR3 is CAWRGGALQQYF. The DNA of the CDR3 is TGTGCCTGGAGGGGGGGGGCTCTGCAACAGTACTTC.

CDR3 loop: CSVSRTGAKTEAFF. The CDR3 DNA reads as TGCAGCGTATCGCGGACAGGAGCGAAAACTGAAGCTTTCTTT. The V gene is TRBV29-1, the J gene TRBJ1-1, with TRBD1 matching over 7 bases. The V gene's germline CDR1 is SQVTM and CDR2 ANQGSEA. The CDR3 is 14 amino acids. Germline trimming cut 6 bases from V and 5 bases from J; bases unmatched to any gene: 12.

The CDR3 protein is CATSEPREGGSGANVLTF. The CDR3 coding sequence is TGTGCCACCAGTGAACCCCGTGAGGGAGGTTCTGGGGCCAACGTCCTGACTTTC. The chain combines TRBV24-1 with TRBJ2-6, with D maybe TRBD2 (6 bases). Looked up from germline, CDR1 is KGHDR and CDR2 is SFDVKD. The CDR3 extends over 18 amino acids. Trimming removed 4 bases at V and 1 base at J, with 16 bases between.

This clone was observed a single time. The chain is built from TRBV4-1 and TRBJ1-2; 7 nucleotides agree with TRBD1. With V trimmed by 2 bases and J by 7 bases, 7 bases remained unmatched. CDR1 is MGHRA and CDR2 is YSYEKL in the germline V gene. This CDR3 is 14 amino acids long. CDR3 in DNA: TGCGCCAGCAGCCAACCGGGACAGAGGGCTGGCTACACCTTC. This sequence encodes CASSQPGQRAGYTF.

This chain connects TRBV27 to TRBJ2-5; 7 bases fit TRBD1. V shed 2 bases and J 2 bases; nucleotides not matched to a gene: 2. The germline V gene encodes CDR1 MNHEY and CDR2 SMNVEV (reference sequence). The CDR3 has 14 residues. In DNA form, the CDR3 reads TGTGCCAGCAGTTTAGGGGGACAGCAAGAGACCCAGTACTTC. Protein sequence: CASSLGGQQETQYF.

The J gene is TRBJ2-2, the V gene TRBV15; a possible D gene is TRBD1 (5 bases). The length of the CDR3 is 16 residues. The V end lost 0 bases, the J end lost 6 bases, and 14 bases lay between the germline ends. Germline V CDR1 and CDR2: LNHNV, YYDKDF (reference sequence). The CDR3 bases are TGTGCCACCAGCAGAGACGACCCAGGGTTTCCCGGGGAGCTGTTTTTT. Translating gives CATSRDDPGFPGELFF.

This clone appeared a single time. This rearrangement joins TRBV19 to TRBJ1-1; D uncertain. The CDR3 sequence is 13 residues long. CDR1 is LNHDA and CDR2 is SQIVND in the germline V gene (reference sequence). Trimming pared 7 bases from V and 2 bases from J, leaving 11 bases between. Here the CDR3 DNA reads TGTGCCAGTAACGGACGGGGAAACACTGAAGCTTTCTTT. Translation: CASNGRGNTEAFF.

The V and J genes are TRBV4-1 and TRBJ1-5, with TRBD1 identical over 7 bases. Germline lookup yields CDR1 MGHRA and CDR2 YSYEKL. J gave up 1 base and V 3 bases, and 6 bases lay outside the gene matches. This CDR3 has 16 residues. CDR3 coding DNA: TGCGCCAGCAGCCAGAGGGGGCTTGGGAGCAATCAGCCCCAGCATTTT. Amino acid sequence: CASSQRGLGSNQPQHF.

The chain carries TRBV7-8 and TRBJ1-1; 11 bases match TRBD1. This CDR3 is 16 amino acids long. Germline V gives CDR1 SGHVS, CDR2 FQNEAQ. The V gene end was trimmed by 6 bases and the J gene end by 5 bases; junction bases not matched to a gene: 11. The CDR3 sequence: CASSPQGDRGGTEAFF. In DNA, the CDR3 is TGTGCCAGCAGTCCTCAGGGGGACAGGGGGGGAACTGAAGCTTTCTTT.

V is TRBV7-2 and J is TRBJ1-3; D unclear. The germline V and J ends were trimmed by 5 bases and 1 base, with 9 bases remaining between them. The CDR3 loop spans 14 amino acids. Germline V CDR1 and CDR2: SGHTA, FQGNSA. CDR3 amino acids: CASSGGRSGNTIYF. In DNA form, the CDR3 reads TGTGCCAGCAGCGGCGGGCGATCTGGAAACACCATATATTTT.

V usage is TRBV29-1 and J usage is TRBJ2-6; no reliable D call. V was shortened by 6 bases and J by 1 base, with 16 bases between the two germline ends. This CDR3 is built from 16 residues. Germline assignment: CDR1 SQVTM and CDR2 ANQGSEA. CDR3: CSVHEGYRSGANVLTF. The CDR3 DNA sequence: TGCAGCGTCCATGAAGGGTACCGGTCTGGGGCCAACGTCCTGACTTTC.

The chain links TRBV4-2 to TRBJ2-1; 7 bases are a match to TRBD2. The CDR3 is 15 amino acids. CDR1 and CDR2 (germline): LGHNA, YNFKEQ. Trimming removed 3 bases from V and 5 bases from J; junction bases left unmatched: 7. CDR3: CASSHSRLADNEQFF. DNA for the CDR3: TGTGCCAGCAGCCACTCCCGGCTAGCGGACAATGAGCAGTTCTTC.